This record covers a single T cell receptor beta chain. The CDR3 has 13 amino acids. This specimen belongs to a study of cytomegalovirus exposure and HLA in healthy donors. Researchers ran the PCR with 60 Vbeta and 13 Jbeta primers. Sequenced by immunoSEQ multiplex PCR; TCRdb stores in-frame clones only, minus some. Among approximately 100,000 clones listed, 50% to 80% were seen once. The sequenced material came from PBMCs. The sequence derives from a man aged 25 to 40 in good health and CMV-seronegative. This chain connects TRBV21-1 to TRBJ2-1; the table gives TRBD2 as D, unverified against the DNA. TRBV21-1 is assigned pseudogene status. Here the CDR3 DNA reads TGTGCCAAGTTGGCTGGGACTTCGAATGAGCAGTTCTTC. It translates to CAKLAGTSNEQFF.